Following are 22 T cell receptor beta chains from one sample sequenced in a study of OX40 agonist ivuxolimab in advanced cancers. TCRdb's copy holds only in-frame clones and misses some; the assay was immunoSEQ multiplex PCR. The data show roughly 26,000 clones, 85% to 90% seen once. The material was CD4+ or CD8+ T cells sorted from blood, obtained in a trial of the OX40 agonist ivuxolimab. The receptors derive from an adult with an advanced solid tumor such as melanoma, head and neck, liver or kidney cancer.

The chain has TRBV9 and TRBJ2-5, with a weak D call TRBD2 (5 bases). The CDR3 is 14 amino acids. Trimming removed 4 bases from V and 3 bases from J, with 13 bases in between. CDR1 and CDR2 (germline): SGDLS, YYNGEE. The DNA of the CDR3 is TGTGCCAGCAGCCCCAGTCGAGCGGAAGAGACCCAGTACTTC. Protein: CASSPSRAEETQYF.

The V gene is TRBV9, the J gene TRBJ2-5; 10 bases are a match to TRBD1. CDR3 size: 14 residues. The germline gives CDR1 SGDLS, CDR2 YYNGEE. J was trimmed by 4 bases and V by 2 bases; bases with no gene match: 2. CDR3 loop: CASSVTGGIETQYF. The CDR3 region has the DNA TGTGCCAGCAGCGTGACAGGGGGCATAGAGACCCAGTACTTC.

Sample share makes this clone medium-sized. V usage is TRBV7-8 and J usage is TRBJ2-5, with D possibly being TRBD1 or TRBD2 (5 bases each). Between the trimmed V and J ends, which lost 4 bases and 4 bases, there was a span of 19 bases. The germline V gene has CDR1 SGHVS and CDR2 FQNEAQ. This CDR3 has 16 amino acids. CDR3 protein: CASSSIPRGQGETQYF. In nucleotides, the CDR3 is TGTGCCAGCAGCTCAATACCCCGGGGCCAGGGAGAGACCCAGTACTTC.

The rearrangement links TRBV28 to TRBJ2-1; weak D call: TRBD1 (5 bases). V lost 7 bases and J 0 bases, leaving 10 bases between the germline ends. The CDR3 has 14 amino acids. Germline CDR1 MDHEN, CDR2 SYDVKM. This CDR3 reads CASKRGYSYNEQFF. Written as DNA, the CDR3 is TGTGCCAGCAAAAGGGGCTACTCCTACAATGAGCAGTTCTTC.

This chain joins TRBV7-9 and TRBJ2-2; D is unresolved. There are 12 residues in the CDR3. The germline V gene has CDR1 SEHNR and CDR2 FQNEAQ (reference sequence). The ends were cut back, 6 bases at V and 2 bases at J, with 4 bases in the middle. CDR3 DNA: TGTGCCAGCAGGTCTAACACCGGGGAGCTGTTTTTT. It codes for CASRSNTGELFF.

The CDR3 coding sequence is TGTGCCAGCAAGCCCGACACTTCCTACGAGCAGTACTTC. This codes for CASKPDTSYEQYF. The V call is TRBV6-5, the J call TRBJ2-7; D is undetermined. With 7 bases removed from V and 1 base from J, the gap between germline ends came to 11 bases. The CDR3 runs to 13 residues. From germline, CDR1 is MNHEY and CDR2 SVGAGI.

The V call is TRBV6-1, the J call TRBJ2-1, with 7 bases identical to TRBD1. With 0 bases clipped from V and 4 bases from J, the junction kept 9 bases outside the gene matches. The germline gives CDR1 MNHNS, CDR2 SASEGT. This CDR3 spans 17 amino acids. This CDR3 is CASSEAAWTGLYNEQFF. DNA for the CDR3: TGTGCCAGCAGTGAAGCGGCCTGGACAGGTTTATACAATGAGCAGTTCTTC.

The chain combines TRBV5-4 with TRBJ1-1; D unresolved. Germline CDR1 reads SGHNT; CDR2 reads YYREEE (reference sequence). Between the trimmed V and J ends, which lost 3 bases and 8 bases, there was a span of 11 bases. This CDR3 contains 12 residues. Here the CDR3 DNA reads TGTGCCAGCAGCTCACAGCACGCGGAAGCTTTCTTT. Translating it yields CASSSQHAEAFF.

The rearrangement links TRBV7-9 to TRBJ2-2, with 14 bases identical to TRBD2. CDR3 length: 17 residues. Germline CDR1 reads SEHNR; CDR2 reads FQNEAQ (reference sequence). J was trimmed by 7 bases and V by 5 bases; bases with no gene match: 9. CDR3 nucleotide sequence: TGTGCCAGCAGCCCGGGACTAGCGGGAGTCGAATACGGGGAGCTGTTTTTT. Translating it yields CASSPGLAGVEYGELFF.

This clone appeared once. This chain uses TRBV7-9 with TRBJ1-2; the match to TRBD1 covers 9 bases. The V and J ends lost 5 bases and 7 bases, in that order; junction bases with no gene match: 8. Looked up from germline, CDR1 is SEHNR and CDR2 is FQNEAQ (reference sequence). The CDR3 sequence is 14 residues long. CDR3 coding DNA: TGTGCCAGCAGCGGACGGGACAGGGATGCTGGCTACACCTTC. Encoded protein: CASSGRDRDAGYTF.

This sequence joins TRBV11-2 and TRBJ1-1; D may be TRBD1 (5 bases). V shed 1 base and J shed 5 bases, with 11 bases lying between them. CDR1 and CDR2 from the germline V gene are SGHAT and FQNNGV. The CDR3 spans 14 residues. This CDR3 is CASSLGFQGTEAFF. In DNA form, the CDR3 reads TGTGCCAGCAGCTTAGGTTTTCAGGGAACTGAAGCTTTCTTT.

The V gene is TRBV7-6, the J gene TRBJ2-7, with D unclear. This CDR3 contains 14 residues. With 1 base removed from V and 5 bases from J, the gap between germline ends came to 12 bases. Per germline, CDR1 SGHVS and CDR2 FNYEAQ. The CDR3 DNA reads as TGTGCCAGCAGCTTAGTAGGGAATCGGGACGAGCAGTACTTC. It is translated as CASSLVGNRDEQYF.

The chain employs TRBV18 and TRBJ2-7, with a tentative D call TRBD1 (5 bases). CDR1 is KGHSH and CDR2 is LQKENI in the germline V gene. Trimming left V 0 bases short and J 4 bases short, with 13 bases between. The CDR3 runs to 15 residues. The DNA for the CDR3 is TGTGCCAGCTCACCACCCCAGGGCCTGGGGTACGAGCAGTACTTC. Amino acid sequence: CASSPPQGLGYEQYF.

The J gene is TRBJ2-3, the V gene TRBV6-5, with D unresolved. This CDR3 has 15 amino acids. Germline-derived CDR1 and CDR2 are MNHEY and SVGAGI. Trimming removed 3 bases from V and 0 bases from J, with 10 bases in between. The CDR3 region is CASSYFPSSTDTQYF. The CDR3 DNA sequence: TGTGCCAGCAGTTATTTCCCTTCTAGCACAGATACGCAGTATTTT.

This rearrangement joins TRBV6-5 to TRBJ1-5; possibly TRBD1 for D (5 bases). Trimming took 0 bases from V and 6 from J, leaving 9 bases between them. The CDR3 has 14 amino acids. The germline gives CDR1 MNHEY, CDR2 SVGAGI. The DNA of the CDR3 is TGTGCCAGCAGTTACTCGGTTGGGGGTCAGCCCCAGCATTTT. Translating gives CASSYSVGGQPQHF.

Here the CDR3 DNA reads TGTGCCAGTAGTCACGGGGAGTCCTACGAGCAGTACTTC. It codes for CASSHGESYEQYF. The chain employs TRBV19 and TRBJ2-7; possibly TRBD2 for D (5 bases). Germline V gene data show CDR1 as LNHDA and CDR2 as SQIVND (reference sequence). V lost 5 bases to trimming and J lost 1 base, with 9 bases between them. The CDR3 spans 13 residues. Full variable domain (missing parts from reference TRBV19 and TRBJ2-7): DGGITQSPKYLFRKEGQNVTLSCEQNLNHDAMYWYRQDPGQGLRLIYYSQIVNDFQKGDIAEGYSVSREKKESFPLTVTSAQKNPTAFYLCASSHGESYEQYFGPGTRLTVT.

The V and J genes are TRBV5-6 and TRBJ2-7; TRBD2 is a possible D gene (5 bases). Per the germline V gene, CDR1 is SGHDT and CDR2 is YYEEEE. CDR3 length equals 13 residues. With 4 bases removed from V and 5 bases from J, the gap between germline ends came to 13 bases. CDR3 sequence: CASSLSNSDEQYF. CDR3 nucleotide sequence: TGTGCCAGCAGCCTTAGCAATAGCGACGAGCAGTACTTC. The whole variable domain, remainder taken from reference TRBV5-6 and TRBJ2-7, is DAGVTQSPTHLIKTRGQQVTLRCSPKSGHDTVSWYQQALGQGPQFIFQYYEEEERQRGNFPDRFSGHQFPNYSSELNVNALLLGDSALYLCASSLSNSDEQYFGPGTRLTVT.

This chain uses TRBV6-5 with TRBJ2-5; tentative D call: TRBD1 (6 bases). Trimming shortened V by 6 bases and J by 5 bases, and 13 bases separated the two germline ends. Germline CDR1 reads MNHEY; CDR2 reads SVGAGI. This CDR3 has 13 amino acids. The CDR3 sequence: CASSPGDRETQYF. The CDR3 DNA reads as TGTGCCAGCAGCCCAGGGGACCGGGAGACCCAGTACTTC.

The CDR3 loop reads CASSLGGAVQPQHF. CDR3 in DNA: TGTGCCAGCAGCTTAGGTGGGGCGGTTCAGCCCCAGCATTTT. This chain uses TRBV11-2 with TRBJ1-5, with D perhaps matching TRBD1 (5 bases). V was pared by 1 base and J by 6 bases, with 10 bases between. The CDR3 sequence is 14 residues long. Per germline, CDR1 SGHAT and CDR2 FQNNGV.

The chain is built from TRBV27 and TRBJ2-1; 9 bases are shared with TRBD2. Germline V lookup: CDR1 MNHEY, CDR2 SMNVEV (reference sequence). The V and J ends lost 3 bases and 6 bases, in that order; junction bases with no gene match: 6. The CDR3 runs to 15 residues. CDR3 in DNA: TGTGCCAGCAGTTTGTCAGCGGGAGGATTCAATGAGCAGTTCTTC. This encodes CASSLSAGGFNEQFF.

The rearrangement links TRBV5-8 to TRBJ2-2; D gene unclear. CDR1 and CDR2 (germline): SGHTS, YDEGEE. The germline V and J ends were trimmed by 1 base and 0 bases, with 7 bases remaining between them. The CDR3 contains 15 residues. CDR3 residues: CASSLQPPNTGELFF. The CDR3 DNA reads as TGTGCCAGCAGCTTGCAGCCTCCGAACACCGGGGAGCTGTTTTTT.

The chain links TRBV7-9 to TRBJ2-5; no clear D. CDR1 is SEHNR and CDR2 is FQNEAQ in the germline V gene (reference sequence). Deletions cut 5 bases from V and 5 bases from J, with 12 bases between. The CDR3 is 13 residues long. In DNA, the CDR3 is TGTGCCAGCAGCCTCACGGGCTGGGAGACCCAGTACTTC. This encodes CASSLTGWETQYF.